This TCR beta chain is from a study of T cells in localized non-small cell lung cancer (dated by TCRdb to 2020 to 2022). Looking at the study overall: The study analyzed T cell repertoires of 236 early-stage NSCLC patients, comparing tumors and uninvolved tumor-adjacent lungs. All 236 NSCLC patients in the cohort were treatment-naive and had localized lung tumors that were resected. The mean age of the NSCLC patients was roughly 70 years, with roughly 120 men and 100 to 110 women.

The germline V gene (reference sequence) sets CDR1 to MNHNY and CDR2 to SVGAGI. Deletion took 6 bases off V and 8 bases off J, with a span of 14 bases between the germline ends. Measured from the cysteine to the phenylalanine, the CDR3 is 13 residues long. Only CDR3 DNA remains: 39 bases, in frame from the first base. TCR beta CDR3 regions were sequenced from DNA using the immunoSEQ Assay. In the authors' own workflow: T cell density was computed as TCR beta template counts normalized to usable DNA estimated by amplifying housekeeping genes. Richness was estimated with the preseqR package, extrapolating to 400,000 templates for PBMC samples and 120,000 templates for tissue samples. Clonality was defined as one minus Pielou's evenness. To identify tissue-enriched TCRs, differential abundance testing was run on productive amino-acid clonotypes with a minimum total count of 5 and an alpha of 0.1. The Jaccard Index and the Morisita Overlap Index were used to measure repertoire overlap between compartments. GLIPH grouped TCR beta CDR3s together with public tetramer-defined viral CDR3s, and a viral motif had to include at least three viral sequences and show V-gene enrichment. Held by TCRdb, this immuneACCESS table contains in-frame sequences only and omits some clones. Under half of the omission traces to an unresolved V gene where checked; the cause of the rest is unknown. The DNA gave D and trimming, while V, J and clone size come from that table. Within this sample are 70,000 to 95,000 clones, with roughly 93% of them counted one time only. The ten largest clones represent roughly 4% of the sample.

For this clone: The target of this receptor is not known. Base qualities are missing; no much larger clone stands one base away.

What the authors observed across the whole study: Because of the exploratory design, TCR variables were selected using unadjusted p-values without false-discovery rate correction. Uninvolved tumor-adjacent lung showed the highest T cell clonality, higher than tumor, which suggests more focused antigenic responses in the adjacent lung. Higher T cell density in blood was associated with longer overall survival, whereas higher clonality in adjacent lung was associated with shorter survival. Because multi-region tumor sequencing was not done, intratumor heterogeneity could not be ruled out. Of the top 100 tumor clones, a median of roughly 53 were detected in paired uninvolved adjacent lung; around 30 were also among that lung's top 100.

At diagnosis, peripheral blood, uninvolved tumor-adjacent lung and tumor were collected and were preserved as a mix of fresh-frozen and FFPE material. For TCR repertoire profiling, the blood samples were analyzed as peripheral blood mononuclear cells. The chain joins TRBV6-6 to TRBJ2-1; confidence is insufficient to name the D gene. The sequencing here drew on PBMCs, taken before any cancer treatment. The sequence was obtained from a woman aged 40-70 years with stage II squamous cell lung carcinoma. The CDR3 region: CASRSGGSYEQFF. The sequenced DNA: TGTGCCAGCAGGTCAGGCGGTTCCTATGAGCAGTTCTTC.